This T cell receptor beta chain originates from a study of cytomegalovirus exposure and HLA in healthy donors. For the study at large: Membership in the Caucasian-associated ancestry cluster was found for around four fifths of approximately 380 genotyped donors.

Primers included in the PCR were 60 Vbeta and 13 Jbeta primers. The assay was immunoSEQ multiplex PCR, and TCRdb's table has in-frame clones only and misses some. The sample consists of around 130,000 clones, roughly 80% of them appearing once. As for this clone: Its matching antigen is unknown.

Per the germline V gene, CDR1 is SGHVS and CDR2 is FNYEAQ. The ends lost 10 bases at V and 6 bases at J; junction bases unmatched: 3. The CDR3 contains 11 residues. Healthy bone marrow donors supplied every sample. Study results and limitations: Being productive about 90% or about 30% of the time was typical of most TCR beta V segments in an earlier analysis. Near-uniform donor sequencing depth was presumed by presence/absence analyses.

The specimen sequenced was PBMCs. The rearrangement links TRBV7-6 to TRBJ2-3; TRBD1 matches at 8 bases. The source is a middle-aged woman in good health and CMV-seropositive. CDR3 amino acids: CATRTGDTQYF. In DNA, the CDR3 is TGTGCCACCCGGACAGGGGATACGCAGTATTTT.